This T cell receptor beta chain was captured by sequencing in a study of blood T cell repertoires in COVID-19 (TCRdb year 2020). Regarding the complete study: Samples from collaborators originated in the United States, Italy and Spain and spanned both the acute and convalescent phases of COVID-19. The prospective study material was composed of cDNA or gDNA derived from T cells, B-cell-depleted T cells, or PBMCs. The dataset comprised deeply sampled blood TCRbeta repertoires from subjects exposed to, actively infected with, or recovered from COVID-19. The repertoires were released in a freely available public database meant as a resource for research on the immune response to SARS-CoV-2. The samples were drawn from the first 160 participants of the ongoing ImmuneRACE study and from 1,254 subjects provided by 6 global collaborators. The sample metadata nearly always contained a de-identified subject ID, COVID-19 status, age in years and sex. Where available, HLA class I and class II types were taken from metadata supplied by the sample provider and were not determined by assay-based typing. Broader findings and caveats from the paper: How much clinical and demographic metadata was included differed by source and by participant, and the metadata was provided uncurated.

TCRbeta CDR3 regions were amplified from genomic DNA using the immunoSEQ Assay, a bias-controlled multiplex PCR. The study's own analysis went as follows. Within the assay, amplification of reference gene primers was used to estimate how many nucleated cells each sample contained. To quantify the absolute abundance of each unique TCRbeta CDR3 rearrangement, sequence reads were collapsed and filtered. For each sample, productive Simpson clonality was calculated as the square root of Simpson's diversity index across productive rearrangements. TCRdb carries this immuneACCESS record with in-frame sequences only. Its versions omit some clonotypes, under half of them owing to an unresolved V gene in the studies checked, with the rest unexplained. D and trimming were read from the DNA, whereas the V and J calls and clone size are those reported in that table. Counted in this sample were around 200,000 clones; roughly 89% of them appeared once. About 6% of the sample goes to the ten largest clones.

The germline V gene sets CDR1 to SGHRS and CDR2 to YFSETQ. The CDR3 starts with the cysteine, ends with the phenylalanine, and has 14 residues. This entry keeps only the CDR3 DNA: 42 bases, framed from base 1. Trimmed from V: 4 bases; trimmed from J: 13 bases; junction bases lacking a gene match: 14. This clone was counted once. Its antigen remains undetermined. No base quality information exists; no much larger clone differs at one position. A second Seattle source provided samples from volunteer blood donors who had recovered from COVID-19. Collaborating institutions collected whole blood in K2EDTA tubes following their own protocols. For TCRbeta analysis, collaborator samples were shipped as frozen whole blood, as isolated PBMCs, or as DNA extracted from either sample type.

The sample taken for sequencing was peripheral blood. The TCR sequence derives from a man between 60 and 70 years old who had recovered from COVID-19. The receptor chain draws on TRBV5-1 and TRBJ1-2, and 9 junction bases match TRBD1. CDR3 loop: CASSPYMTGGEGTF. The DNA reads TGCGCCAGCAGCCCCTATATGACAGGGGGGGAGGGCACCTTC.